The 20 T cell receptor beta chains in this list originate from one sample, sequenced in a study of beta chain features in type 1 diabetes (dated by TCRdb to 2017 to 2018). What the research found in general, with its limitations: A moderate but significant shortening of TCRB CDR3 length was observed in type 1 diabetes patients in all four CD4+ subsets.

Antigen specificity for these receptors is unknown. Libraries were prepared through the immunoSEQ multiplex PCR assay. The entire isolated RNA was reverse transcribed using the High Capacity cDNA Reverse Transcription Kit, and thus expressed TCRB transcripts were sequenced. Held by TCRdb, this immuneACCESS table contains in-frame sequences only and omits some clones. Under half of the omission traces to an unresolved V gene where checked; the cause of the rest is unknown. The sample includes about 640,000 clones, with around 12% observed a single time. In total, the top ten clones hold around 0.12% of the sample. The sequenced sample was naive CD4+ T cells from blood. The cell subset or site label, as the study defines it: true naive CD4+ T cells. Receptors originate from a man aged 25 to 45 with type 1 diabetes.

This clone was recorded a few times. The chain carries TRBV29-1 and TRBJ1-4, with D possibly being TRBD1 (6 bases). CDR3 length: 13 amino acids. V shed 7 bases and J shed 1 base, with 10 bases lying between them. Per germline, CDR1 SQVTM and CDR2 ANQGSEA. CDR3 loop: CSGSGQTNEKLFF. The CDR3 bases are TGCAGCGGGTCGGGACAAACTAATGAAAAACTGTTTTTT.

The CDR3 sequence is CASSLGGRTPYEQYF. The CDR3, as DNA: TGTGCCAGCAGTTTGGGGGGTAGGACACCCTACGAGCAGTACTTC. The genes are TRBV28 and TRBJ2-7; perhaps TRBD2 as D (6 bases). The CDR3 is 15 residues long. From germline, CDR1 is MDHEN and CDR2 SYDVKM. With 3 bases removed from V and 2 bases from J, the gap between germline ends came to 14 bases.

This chain links TRBV7-2 with TRBJ2-5; 10 nucleotides line up with TRBD2. The CDR3 loop spans 15 amino acids. V was pared by 6 bases and J by 6 bases, with 10 bases of the junction left unmatched. Germline CDR1 reads SGHTA; CDR2 reads FQGNSA. DNA of the CDR3: TGTGCCAGCAGACAAGGACTAGCGGAGGGGAAGACCCAGTACTTC. It encodes CASRQGLAEGKTQYF.

This clone occurred a few times. The chain carries TRBV18 and TRBJ1-1, with a weak D call TRBD1 (6 bases). The CDR3 totals 15 residues. Germline values: CDR1 KGHSH, CDR2 LQKENI. V lost 0 bases, J lost 4 bases, and 12 bases lay in between. The CDR3 bases are TGTGCCAGCTCACCACCCGGGGGGCTGGGCACTGAAGCTTTCTTT. This encodes CASSPPGGLGTEAFF.

The chain couples TRBV30 to TRBJ2-2, with D possibly matching TRBD1 (6 bases). There are 15 residues in the CDR3. V was trimmed by 4 bases and J by 5 bases, leaving 17 bases between them. From germline, CDR1 is GTSNPN and CDR2 SVGIG (reference sequence). The CDR3 here is CAWIRVQGLTGELFF. The CDR3 DNA reads TGTGCCTGGATTAGGGTACAGGGTTTAACCGGGGAGCTGTTTTTT.

A few counts support this clone. V is TRBV2 and J is TRBJ2-1, with D perhaps matching TRBD2 (5 bases). Trimming removed 10 bases from V and 0 bases from J, with 13 bases in between. Germline CDR1 and CDR2: SNHLY and FYNNEI. The CDR3 length is 14 residues. As DNA, the CDR3 is TGTGCCACCCGTCCGGGGAGCTCCTACAATGAGCAGTTCTTC. Its protein product is CATRPGSSYNEQFF.

The chain uses TRBV5-6 and TRBJ1-2; D gene uncertain. The CDR3 consists of 13 residues. The ends were cut back, 1 base at V and 4 bases at J, with 8 bases in the middle. Germline loops: CDR1 SGHDT, CDR2 YYEEEE. The DNA for the CDR3 is TGTGCCAGCAGCTTGCTGGGCAGCTATGGCTACACCTTC. This gives the protein CASSLLGSYGYTF.

About this clone itself: The identical CDR3 is also encoded by other nucleotide sequences in the sample. The gene calls are TRBV5-1 and TRBJ2-5, with D possibly being TRBD1 or TRBD2 (5 bases each). The germline V and J ends were trimmed by 2 bases and 5 bases, with 7 bases remaining between them. The CDR3 spans 12 residues. Per germline, CDR1 SGHRS and CDR2 YFSETQ. CDR3 bases: TGCGCCAGCAGCTTAGGGGAGGAGACCCAGTACTTC. Amino acid sequence: CASSLGEETQYF.

The chain uses TRBV4-2 and TRBJ1-2; D uncertain. V gave up 0 bases and J gave up 3 bases, with 11 bases separating them. Germline V gives CDR1 LGHNA, CDR2 YNFKEQ. The CDR3 totals 15 residues. CDR3 amino acids: CASSQDMDWDYGYTF. The CDR3, as DNA: TGTGCCAGCAGCCAAGATATGGACTGGGACTATGGCTACACCTTC.

This clone has just a few counts. V is TRBV7-9 and J is TRBJ2-7; the match to TRBD2 covers 8 bases. The germline V gene has CDR1 SEHNR and CDR2 FQNEAQ (reference sequence). This CDR3 is built from 15 residues. J was trimmed by 2 bases and V by 5 bases; bases with no gene match: 8. In nucleotides, the CDR3 is TGTGCCAGCAGCCAGGGACTAGAGGTTACCTACGAGCAGTACTTC. Translated: CASSQGLEVTYEQYF.

The chain links TRBV7-9 to TRBJ2-7, with 7 bases matching TRBD1. This CDR3 contains 14 residues. V shed 5 bases, J shed 7 bases, and the junction held 11 bases outside the gene matches. Germline CDR1 is SEHNR and CDR2 is FQNEAQ (reference sequence). The CDR3 loop reads CASSLGQASLEQYF. As DNA, the CDR3 is TGTGCCAGCAGCCTCGGACAGGCGTCGTTGGAGCAGTACTTC.

The chain has TRBV4-3 and TRBJ1-5; D gene ambiguous. The V gene's germline CDR1 is LGHNA and CDR2 YSLEER. This CDR3 contains 17 residues. The V end was cut by 0 bases, the J end by 0 bases, with 12 bases between. CDR3 in amino acids: CASSQELARGSNQPQHF. The CDR3 nucleotides are TGCGCCAGCAGCCAAGAGTTAGCCCGGGGTAGCAATCAGCCCCAGCATTTT.

This clone has more than one count but fewer than ten. The V call is TRBV13, the J call TRBJ1-1; D call uncertain. V was clipped by 1 base and J by 5 bases, with 17 bases between them. The CDR3 is 16 residues long. Germline CDR1 is PRHDT and CDR2 is FYEKMQ (reference sequence). The CDR3 nucleotides read TGTGCCAGCAGCTTAGAGCCTTCCAACCGGAGGACTGAAGCTTTCTTT. This codes for CASSLEPSNRRTEAFF. Full variable domain (outside the CDR3, taken from reference TRBV13 and TRBJ1-1): AAGVIQSPRHLIKEKRETATLKCYPIPRHDTVYWYQQGPGQDPQFLISFYEKMQSDKGSIPDRFSAQQFSDYHSELNMSSLELGDSALYFCASSLEPSNRRTEAFFGQGTRLTVV.

The J gene is TRBJ2-5, the V gene TRBV29-1; 8 positions match TRBD2. Germline values: CDR1 SQVTM, CDR2 ANQGSEA. V shed 5 bases, J shed 1 base, and the junction held 6 bases outside the gene matches. This CDR3 contains 14 residues. The CDR3 reads CSVSRRGAQETQYF. CDR3 nucleotides: TGCAGCGTTTCAAGGCGGGGGGCCCAAGAGACCCAGTACTTC.

This clone was seen a handful of times. The DNA of the CDR3 is TGCAGCGTTTATAAGGGTTATAACTATGGCTACACCTTC. The encoded protein is CSVYKGYNYGYTF. The chain recombines TRBV29-1 with TRBJ1-2; D not certain. The V and J ends lost 5 bases and 1 base respectively, with 11 bases between them. The germline gives CDR1 SQVTM, CDR2 ANQGSEA. CDR3 length: 13 amino acids.

This clone was seen more than once but under ten times. The chain couples TRBV5-6 to TRBJ1-5; no clear D gene. The germline V and J ends were trimmed by 0 bases and 0 bases, with 13 bases remaining between them. Germline V CDR1 and CDR2: SGHDT, YYEEEE. This CDR3 spans 17 amino acids. The CDR3 protein is CASSLGGPGYSNQPQHF. The CDR3, as DNA: TGTGCCAGCAGCTTGGGAGGGCCCGGGTATAGCAATCAGCCCCAGCATTTT.

Turning to this clone: This specimen includes other DNA sequences encoding the same CDR3. The chain couples TRBV6-5 to TRBJ1-3, with D possibly being TRBD1 (6 bases). Trimming removed 6 bases from V and 0 bases from J, with 9 bases in between. The germline CDR1 and CDR2 sequences are MNHEY and SVGAGI. This CDR3 has 14 residues. The CDR3 here is CASRTGFSGNTIYF. The CDR3 nucleotides are TGTGCCAGCAGGACAGGTTTCTCTGGAAACACCATATATTTT.

The V and J genes are TRBV6-5 and TRBJ2-1; D ambiguous. CDR3 length: 14 amino acids. The germline gives CDR1 MNHEY, CDR2 SVGAGI. With 0 bases removed from V and 5 bases from J, the gap between germline ends came to 8 bases. The CDR3 region has the DNA TGTGCCAGCAGTTACTCTAACTTTAACAATGAGCAGTTCTTC. Translating it yields CASSYSNFNNEQFF.

V and J are TRBV7-2 and TRBJ2-7, with TRBD1 as a possible D gene (5 bases). Per the germline V gene, CDR1 is SGHTA and CDR2 is FQGNSA. The CDR3 is 13 residues long. Trimming stripped 3 bases from V and 3 bases from J, with 9 bases between. The CDR3 nucleotides are TGTGCCAGCAGCTTCGCAGACAGCTACGAGCAGTACTTC. Translation gives CASSFADSYEQYF.

The chain employs TRBV29-1 and TRBJ2-3; TRBD2 aligns across 8 bases. Germline-derived CDR1 and CDR2 are SQVTM and ANQGSEA. Trimming took 4 bases from V and 6 from J; bases not matched to a gene: 6. This CDR3 contains 13 residues. The CDR3 coding sequence is TGCAGCGTTGGGACTAGCACTTGGGATACGCAGTATTTT. Protein product: CSVGTSTWDTQYF.